Listed here are 13 T cell receptor beta chains from one sample, sequenced in a study of blood T cell repertoires in COVID-19. TCRdb's table, derived via immunoSEQ multiplex PCR, lists solely in-frame clones and lacks some. The sample has about 180,000 clones; approximately 88% are singletons. Sequenced sample: peripheral blood. The receptors shown here come from a woman between 25 and 40 years old with acute or convalescent COVID-19.

The chain uses TRBV14 and TRBJ2-2; 13 nucleotides align to TRBD2. The germline V gene encodes CDR1 SGHDN and CDR2 FVKESK. This CDR3 is 21 amino acids long. The V segment lost 1 base and the J segment 6 bases; nucleotides outside the gene matches: 17. CDR3 nucleotide sequence: TGTGCCAGCAGCCAAGGCGGGACTAGCGGGACCTACCGCGTTGGGGCCGGGGAGCTGTTTTTT. Its translation is CASSQGGTSGTYRVGAGELFF.

The chain carries TRBV20-1 and TRBJ1-1; D remains ambiguous. Germline V gene lookup returns CDR1 DFQATT and CDR2 SNEGSKA (reference sequence). With 3 bases removed from V and 11 bases from J, the gap between germline ends came to 13 bases. CDR3 length: 11 amino acids. As DNA, the CDR3 is TGCAGTGCTAGCGATCGGTCGGGGGCTTTCTTT. It codes for CSASDRSGAFF.

This sequence joins TRBV7-2 and TRBJ1-3; D not certain. Germline loops: CDR1 SGHTA, CDR2 FQGNSA. The germline V and J ends were trimmed by 1 base and 0 bases, with 7 bases remaining between them. The CDR3 length is 15 residues. CDR3 bases: TGTGCCAGCAGCTTAGTTCCGAGCTCTGGAAACACCATATATTTT. Amino acid sequence: CASSLVPSSGNTIYF.

The V call is TRBV4-1, the J call TRBJ2-2; D is undetermined. Germline CDR1 reads MGHRA; CDR2 reads YSYEKL. The ends were cut back, 1 base at V and 4 bases at J, with 4 bases in the middle. The CDR3 runs to 13 residues. CDR3 amino acids: CASSQGSTGELFF. The CDR3 coding sequence is TGCGCCAGCAGCCAAGGCAGCACCGGGGAGCTGTTTTTT.

This clone was recorded a few times. The rearrangement links TRBV7-9 to TRBJ2-7; 7 nucleotides align to TRBD2. From germline, CDR1 is SEHNR and CDR2 FQNEAQ (reference sequence). The ends lost 0 bases at V and 5 bases at J; junction bases unmatched: 4. There are 14 residues in the CDR3. CDR3 loop: CASSLAQTSHEQYF. In nucleotides, the CDR3 is TGTGCCAGCAGCTTAGCGCAGACTAGCCACGAGCAGTACTTC.

The V gene is TRBV2, the J gene TRBJ1-6; maybe TRBD1 (6 bases). The CDR3 is made up of 14 amino acids. Germline-derived CDR1 and CDR2 are SNHLY and FYNNEI. The V end lost 8 bases, the J end lost 6 bases, and 14 bases lay between the germline ends. As DNA, the CDR3 is TGTGCCAGCCTCAACCGGGACACTAATTCACCCCTCCACTTT. This codes for CASLNRDTNSPLHF. The full variable domain, with the rest looked up from reference TRBV2 and TRBJ1-6, is EPEVTQTPSHQVTQMGQEVILRCVPISNHLYFYWYRQILGQKVEFLVSFYNNEISEKSEIFDDQFSVERPDGSNFTLKIRSTKLEDSAMYFCASLNRDTNSPLHFGNGTRLTVT.

This chain links TRBV28 with TRBJ2-1; a possible D gene is TRBD2 (5 bases). Germline V CDR1 and CDR2: MDHEN, SYDVKM. V lost 2 bases and J lost 0, with 5 bases in between. The CDR3 is 14 residues long. As DNA, the CDR3 is TGTGCCAGCAGTTTAGGGAGCTCCTACAATGAGCAGTTCTTC. Residues: CASSLGSSYNEQFF.

This clone has only one observation. The chain is built from TRBV5-5 and TRBJ2-1; D is possibly TRBD2 (6 bases). Trimming took 2 bases from V and 2 from J, leaving 8 bases between them. The germline CDR1 and CDR2 sequences are SGHKS and YYEKEE (reference sequence). The CDR3 loop spans 14 amino acids. The CDR3 region is CASSFASAYNEQFF. CDR3 in DNA: TGTGCCAGCAGCTTCGCTAGCGCCTACAATGAGCAGTTCTTC.

The rearrangement joins TRBV12-3 or TRBV12-4 to TRBJ1-5; no firm D call. V lost 2 bases to trimming and J lost 7 bases, with 9 bases between them. There are 13 residues in the CDR3. This chain's CDR3 is CASSLMVEQPQHF. The CDR3 bases are TGTGCCAGCAGTTTAATGGTAGAGCAGCCCCAGCATTTT.

This sequence joins TRBV2 and TRBJ2-7; 8 positions agree with TRBD2. The CDR3 consists of 15 residues. Germline values: CDR1 SNHLY, CDR2 FYNNEI. Trimming removed 6 bases from V and 4 bases from J; junction bases left unmatched: 11. The CDR3 DNA is TGTGCCAGCAGCGGCGGACTAGCCGAAGTTTACGAGCAGTACTTC. This sequence encodes CASSGGLAEVYEQYF.

The chain links TRBV2 to TRBJ2-3; no clear D gene. Germline CDR1 SNHLY, CDR2 FYNNEI. V was trimmed by 9 bases and J by 0 bases, leaving 10 bases between them. The CDR3 is 13 amino acids. The CDR3 bases are TGTGCCAGGACTGCGGCCAGCACAGATACGCAGTATTTT. Its protein is CARTAASTDTQYF.

The V call is TRBV6-5, the J call TRBJ2-4; 12 positions agree with TRBD1. CDR3 length: 15 amino acids. Germline trimming cut 6 bases from V and 7 bases from J; bases unmatched to any gene: 7. Germline V gives CDR1 MNHEY, CDR2 SVGAGI. Here the CDR3 DNA reads TGTGCCAGCAGCCGGGACAGGGGGCCGGGGAACATTCAGTACTTC. Protein sequence: CASSRDRGPGNIQYF.

This chain links TRBV6-5 with TRBJ1-1; a weak D match, TRBD1 (5 bases). The V end lost 6 bases, the J end lost 0 bases, and 8 bases lay between the germline ends. This CDR3 contains 13 residues. The germline CDR1 and CDR2 sequences are MNHEY and SVGAGI. CDR3 region: CASSDSLNTEAFF. The CDR3 nucleotides read TGTGCCAGCAGCGACAGTTTGAACACTGAAGCTTTCTTT.